The 22 T cell receptor beta chains in this list originate from one sample, sequenced in a study of T cell repertoires in cytomegalovirus infection. One entry per CDR3 protein results from TCRdb running MiXCR on the reads. The repertoire holds around 440,000 distinct CDR3 sequences, with approximately 10% as singletons. Sequencing used PBMCs. The source is a human donor in good health (CMV status not recorded). Some clones in this sample may be carry-over from other donors' samples.

This clonotype was detected many times. The V gene is TRBV28, the J gene TRBJ1-2, with D possibly being TRBD1 (6 bases). Germline-derived CDR1 and CDR2 are MDHEN and SYDVKM. V lost 3 bases and J lost 4, with 18 bases in between. The CDR3 covers 16 residues. In nucleotides, the CDR3 is TGTGCCAGCAGTTTGGGGGGGGCTAAAACGATCTATGGCTACACCTTC. Protein sequence: CASSLGGAKTIYGYTF.

This clonotype was observed at least ten times. The genes are TRBV2 and TRBJ2-1, with 14 bases identical to TRBD2. Germline CDR1 reads SNHLY; CDR2 reads FYNNEI. The V gene end was trimmed by 2 bases and the J gene end by 5 bases; junction bases not matched to a gene: 11. The CDR3 length is 19 residues. The CDR3 nucleotides read TGTGCCAGCAGTGAAAGGGGGACTAGCGGGGGTTTCGTCGACAATGAGCAGTTCTTC. Translated, it gives CASSERGTSGGFVDNEQFF.

This clonotype turned up a few times. The rearrangement joins TRBV28 to TRBJ2-7; 9 bases are shared with TRBD1. The germline V gene encodes CDR1 MDHEN and CDR2 SYDVKM. V lost 6 bases, J lost 3 bases, and 9 bases stayed unmatched. The CDR3 totals 15 residues. CDR3 region: CASRPTGQGIYEQYF. The CDR3 coding sequence is TGTGCCAGCAGACCCACTGGACAGGGGATCTACGAGCAGTACTTC.

Comments on this clonotype: A much bigger clone sits one base away, suggesting this may be a read error. The chain uses TRBV20-1 and TRBJ2-1; 14 nucleotides agree with TRBD2. The germline V gene has CDR1 DFQATT and CDR2 SNEGSKA (reference sequence). The CDR3 covers 15 residues. V shed 7 bases and J 8 bases; nucleotides not matched to a gene: 10. The CDR3 nucleotides read TGCAGTGTATCGGGACTAGCGGGAGAAAGCGATGAGCAGTTCTTC. The encoded protein is CSVSGLAGESDEQFF.

Many counts were recorded for this clonotype. The rearrangement uses TRBV24-1 and TRBJ1-1; D not resolved. V lost 9 bases and J 2 bases, leaving 9 bases between the germline ends. Germline CDR1 is KGHDR and CDR2 is SFDVKD. CDR3 length: 12 amino acids. The CDR3 loop is CATPQRNTEAFF. The CDR3 bases are TGTGCCACCCCCCAGAGAAACACTGAAGCTTTCTTT.

This clonotype was seen a few times. The rearrangement uses TRBV18 and TRBJ2-7, with no clear D. V was shortened by 2 bases and J by 4 bases, with 9 bases between the two germline ends. Germline V gene data show CDR1 as KGHSH and CDR2 as LQKENI. CDR3 length: 13 amino acids. The CDR3 DNA is TGTGCCAGCTCACCAGGGTTTGGGTACGAGCAGTACTTC. Its translation: CASSPGFGYEQYF.

About this clonotype itself: With a much larger clone just one base away, this may be a read error. The V gene is TRBV28, the J gene TRBJ2-3; 10 nucleotides line up with TRBD2. Germline-derived CDR1 and CDR2 are MDHEN and SYDVKM. The CDR3 sequence is 17 residues long. In DNA, the CDR3 is TGTGCCGGCAGTTCTATAGGCCCTAGCGGGAGTACAGATACGCAGTATTTT. It yields the protein CAGSSIGPSGSTDTQYF.

This clonotype was picked up many times. The V call is TRBV2, the J call TRBJ2-3; 10 bases are a match to TRBD1. V gave up 6 bases and J gave up 8 bases; unmatched junction bases: 11. The length of the CDR3 is 15 residues. The V gene's germline CDR1 is SNHLY and CDR2 FYNNEI. CDR3 sequence reads: CASRQDRGATGTQYF. The CDR3 region has the DNA TGTGCCAGCAGGCAGGACAGGGGGGCCACTGGTACGCAGTATTTT.

This clonotype was seen ten or more times. V and J are TRBV28 and TRBJ1-3, with 12 nucleotides matching TRBD1. Germline lookup yields CDR1 MDHEN and CDR2 SYDVKM. Trimming at V came to 8 bases and at J to 4 bases, leaving 6 bases not matched to a gene. The CDR3 runs to 15 residues. The CDR3 nucleotides are TGTGCCAGCCTAACGGGGACAGGGGGCGGAAACACCATATATTTT. It yields the protein CASLTGTGGGNTIYF.

This clonotype was seen repeatedly, ten times or more. V and J are TRBV7-8 and TRBJ2-1, with D possibly TRBD1 on 5 matching bases. V lost 5 bases, J lost 0 bases, and 17 bases lay in between. This CDR3 has 17 amino acids. Germline loops: CDR1 SGHVS, CDR2 FQNEAQ. DNA for the CDR3: TGTGCCAGCAGCCCCTCCCCCTACAGGAGCTCCTACAATGAGCAGTTCTTC. Protein: CASSPSPYRSSYNEQFF.

This sequence joins TRBV12-3 or TRBV12-4 and TRBJ1-3, with a possible D match to TRBD1 (5 bases). The CDR3 sequence is 13 residues long. The V end lost 10 bases, the J end lost 1 base, and 11 bases lay between the germline ends. CDR3 loop: CANLGGSGNTIYF. The CDR3 coding sequence is TGTGCCAACCTCGGGGGATCTGGAAACACCATATATTTT.

This clonotype was counted many times. The chain uses TRBV28 and TRBJ2-5; 10 positions match TRBD2. The CDR3 sequence is 14 residues long. With 6 bases clipped from V and 3 bases from J, the junction kept 4 bases outside the gene matches. The V gene's germline CDR1 is MDHEN and CDR2 SYDVKM. The CDR3 loop reads CASSRTSGKETQYF. The CDR3 DNA follows: TGTGCCAGCAGCCGGACTAGCGGAAAAGAGACCCAGTACTTC. Looking up the rest from reference TRBV28 and TRBJ2-5 gives the full variable domain: DVKVTQSSRYLVKRTGEKVFLECVQDMDHENMFWYRQDPGLGLRLIYFSYDVKMKEKGDIPEGYSVSREKKERFSLILESASTNQTSMYLCASSRTSGKETQYFGPGTRLLVL.

Ten or more counts support this clonotype. The chain has TRBV7-2 and TRBJ1-1; D remains ambiguous. V was clipped by 5 bases and J by 0 bases, with 10 bases between them. Looked up from germline, CDR1 is SGHTA and CDR2 is FQGNSA. CDR3 size: 14 residues. CDR3 loop: CASSPAQMNTEAFF. CDR3 nucleotides: TGTGCCAGCAGCCCCGCGCAGATGAACACTGAAGCTTTCTTT.

This clonotype was seen many times. V usage is TRBV11-2 and J usage is TRBJ1-2; D gene unclear. The CDR3 consists of 13 residues. Trimming shortened V by 4 bases and J by 1 base, and 7 bases separated the two germline ends. In germline, CDR1 is SGHAT, CDR2 FQNNGV. In DNA, the CDR3 is TGTGCCAGCAGCTCCGGGGTTAACTATGGCTACACCTTC. This encodes CASSSGVNYGYTF.

A remark on this clonotype: At one boundary the junction diverges from the germline segment, which might be a read error. This sequence joins TRBV10-3 and TRBJ2-1; TRBD1 might be the D (6 bases). The CDR3 extends over 12 amino acids. Germline V gene lookup returns CDR1 ENHRY and CDR2 SYGVKD. The CDR3 nucleotides read TGTGCCACCACCCCCCGGGGACATCCCGTCGTCTTC. Protein product: CATTPRGHPVVF.

This clonotype was found many times. The rearrangement uses TRBV7-8 and TRBJ2-3; D remains ambiguous. The germline V gene has CDR1 SGHVS and CDR2 FQNEAQ. The CDR3 is 15 amino acids. V lost 1 base and J lost 2, with 10 bases in between. CDR3 loop: CASSLGGVYTDTQYF. The CDR3 coding sequence is TGTGCCAGCAGCTTAGGCGGAGTTTACACAGATACGCAGTATTTT.

This clonotype was recorded many times. This chain connects TRBV4-1 to TRBJ2-3, with a tentative D call TRBD2 (5 bases). This CDR3 is 18 amino acids long. V gave up 0 bases and J gave up 0 bases, with 16 bases separating them. Per the germline V gene, CDR1 is MGHRA and CDR2 is YSYEKL. CDR3 nucleotides: TGCGCCAGCAGCCAAGATGGGAGTGGCGGAGCTAGCACAGATACGCAGTATTTT. Translated, it gives CASSQDGSGGASTDTQYF.

This clonotype was picked up many times. V usage is TRBV10-1 and J usage is TRBJ2-3; 8 bases match TRBD2. Germline-derived CDR1 and CDR2 are WNHNN and SYGVQD (reference sequence). With V trimmed by 6 bases and J by 1 base, 9 bases remained unmatched. The CDR3 spans 16 residues. In DNA form, the CDR3 reads TGCGCCAGCAGCCAAGGACTAGCTCGAGGCACAGATACGCAGTATTTT. It codes for CASSQGLARGTDTQYF.

This clonotype has a count of ten or more. The chain links TRBV28 to TRBJ2-5; 7 nucleotides line up with TRBD2. The V gene end was trimmed by 6 bases and the J gene end by 4 bases; junction bases not matched to a gene: 11. CDR3 length: 15 residues. CDR1 is MDHEN, CDR2 SYDVKM, per germline. CDR3 nucleotides: TGTGCCAGCAGCCCTTATAGGGGAGGGAGAGAGACCCAGTACTTC. This sequence encodes CASSPYRGGRETQYF.

This clonotype was found many times. The rearrangement uses TRBV3-1 and TRBJ2-7; 10 positions agree with TRBD1. Looked up from germline, CDR1 is LGHDT and CDR2 is YNNKEL (reference sequence). This CDR3 has 14 amino acids. V gave up 4 bases and J gave up 2 bases; unmatched junction bases: 2. The CDR3 sequence is CASSRGTGAYEQYF. The CDR3 bases are TGTGCCAGCAGCCGCGGGACAGGGGCCTACGAGCAGTACTTC.

This clonotype has ten or more counts. J is TRBJ1-2 and V is TRBV11-2, with 8 nucleotides matching TRBD1. CDR3 length: 13 amino acids. The junction had 7 bases not matched to a gene; V was cut back by 3 bases and J by 10 bases. Germline lookup yields CDR1 SGHAT and CDR2 FQNNGV. The CDR3 sequence: CASSLGDRTPYTF. CDR3 DNA: TGTGCCAGCAGCTTGGGGGACAGGACCCCCTACACCTTC.

In its sample, this clonotype was seen many times. This chain connects TRBV11-1 to TRBJ1-4; D unresolved. Germline assignment: CDR1 SGHAT and CDR2 FQDESV (reference sequence). The length of the CDR3 is 15 residues. Trimming left V 5 bases short and J 7 bases short, with 17 bases between. CDR3 DNA sequence: TGTGCCAGCAGCAAAGGCTCCATCGGTATTGAAAAACTGTTTTTT. The encoded protein is CASSKGSIGIEKLFF. Using reference TRBV11-1 and TRBJ1-4 for the parts outside the CDR3, the full variable domain is EAEVAQSPRYKITEKSQAVAFWCDPISGHATLYWYRQILGQGPELLVQFQDESVVDDSQLPKDRFSAERLKGVDSTLKIQPAELGDSAMYLCASSKGSIGIEKLFFGSGTQLSVL.